This T cell receptor beta chain comes out of a study of CD8+ T cells in alopecia areata. This clone appeared a single time. Sample treatment: oral pan-JAK inhibitor, 5-10 mg twice daily. From alopecia areata patients, lesional scalp punch biopsies and peripheral blood were collected. Germline CDR1 is SGDLS and CDR2 is YYNGEE. The CDR3 extends over 14 amino acids. V shed 3 bases and J shed 1 base, with 10 bases lying between them. Reverse transcribed after extraction, RNA yielded cDNA as the sequencing template. The repertoire was sequenced with immunoSEQ multiplex PCR; TCRdb's copy has only in-frame clones and lacks some. Among roughly 250,000 clones listed, roughly 63% were seen once.

The genes are TRBV9 and TRBJ2-5; TRBD2 is a possible D gene (5 bases). Sequencing was performed on CD4+ T cells sorted from blood, taken around week 54, from a patient treated with tofacitinib. The source of this sequence is a human donor with alopecia areata. The CDR3, as DNA: TGTGCCAGCAGCGGAGGGCCAGTCCAAGAGACCCAGTACTTC. This translates into CASSGGPVQETQYF.